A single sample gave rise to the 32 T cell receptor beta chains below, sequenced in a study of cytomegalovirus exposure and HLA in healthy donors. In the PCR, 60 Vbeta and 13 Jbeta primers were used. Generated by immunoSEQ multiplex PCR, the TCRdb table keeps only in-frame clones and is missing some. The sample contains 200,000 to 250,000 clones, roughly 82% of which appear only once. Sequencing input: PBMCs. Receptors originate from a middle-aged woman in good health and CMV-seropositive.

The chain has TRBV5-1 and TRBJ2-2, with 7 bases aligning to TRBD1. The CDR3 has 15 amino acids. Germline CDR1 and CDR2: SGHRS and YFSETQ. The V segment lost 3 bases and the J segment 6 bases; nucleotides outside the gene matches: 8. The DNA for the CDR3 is TGCGCCAGCAGCTCCCGCCCGACAGGGCCCGGGGAGCTGTTTTTT. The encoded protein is CASSSRPTGPGELFF.

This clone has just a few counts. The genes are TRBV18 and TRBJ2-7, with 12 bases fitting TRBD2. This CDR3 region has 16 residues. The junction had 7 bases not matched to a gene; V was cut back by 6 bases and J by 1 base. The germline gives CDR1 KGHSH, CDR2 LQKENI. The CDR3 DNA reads TGTGCCAGCTCCCTGCGACTAGCGGGGGTGTCCTACGAGCAGTACTTC. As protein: CASSLRLAGVSYEQYF.

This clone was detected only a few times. CDR3 sequence (DNA): TGCGCCAGCAGCCAGAGAGGGACATTTGAAAAACTGTTTTTT. Its protein product is CASSQRGTFEKLFF. This chain connects TRBV4-3 to TRBJ1-4, with D perhaps matching TRBD1 (6 bases). The V gene's germline CDR1 is LGHNA and CDR2 YSLEER. Trimming took 3 bases from V and 7 from J, leaving 12 bases between them. This CDR3 comprises 14 residues.

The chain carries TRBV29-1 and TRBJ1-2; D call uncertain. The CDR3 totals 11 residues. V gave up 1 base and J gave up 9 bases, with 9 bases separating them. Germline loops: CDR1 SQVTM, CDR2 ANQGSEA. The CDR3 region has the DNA TGCAGCGTTGAAGTGTCGGGGAGCTACACCTTC. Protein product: CSVEVSGSYTF.

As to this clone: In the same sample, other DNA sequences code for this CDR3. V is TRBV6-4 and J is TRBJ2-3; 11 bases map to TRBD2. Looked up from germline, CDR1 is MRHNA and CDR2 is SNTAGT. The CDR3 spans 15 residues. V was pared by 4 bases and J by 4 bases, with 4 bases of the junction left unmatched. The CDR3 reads CASSVLAGGPDTQYF. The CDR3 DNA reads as TGTGCCAGCAGTGTGTTAGCGGGGGGGCCAGATACGCAGTATTTT.

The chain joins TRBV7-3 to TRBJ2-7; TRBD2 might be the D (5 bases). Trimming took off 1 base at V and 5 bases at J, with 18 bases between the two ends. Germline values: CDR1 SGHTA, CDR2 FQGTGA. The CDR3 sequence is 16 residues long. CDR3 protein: CASSLSWASSMNEQYF. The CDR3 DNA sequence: TGTGCCAGCAGCTTAAGTTGGGCTAGCTCGATGAACGAGCAGTACTTC.

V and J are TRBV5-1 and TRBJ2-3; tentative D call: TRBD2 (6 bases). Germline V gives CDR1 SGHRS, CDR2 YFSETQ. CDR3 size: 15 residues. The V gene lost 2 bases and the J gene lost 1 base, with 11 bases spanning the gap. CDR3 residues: CASSLPQRGTDTQYF. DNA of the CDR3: TGCGCCAGCAGCTTACCACAGCGGGGCACAGATACGCAGTATTTT. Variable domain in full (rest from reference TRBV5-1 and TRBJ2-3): KAGVTQTPRYLIKTRGQQVTLSCSPISGHRSVSWYQQTPGQGLQFLFEYFSETQRNKGNFPGRFSGRQFSNSRSEMNVSTLELGDSALYLCASSLPQRGTDTQYFGPGTRLTVL.

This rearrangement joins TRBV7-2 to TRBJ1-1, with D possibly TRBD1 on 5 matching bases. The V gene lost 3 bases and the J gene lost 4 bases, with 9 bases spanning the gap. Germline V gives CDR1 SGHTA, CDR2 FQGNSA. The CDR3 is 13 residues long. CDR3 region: CASSFAGGTEAFF. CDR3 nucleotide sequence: TGTGCCAGCAGCTTTGCGGGGGGCACTGAAGCTTTCTTT.

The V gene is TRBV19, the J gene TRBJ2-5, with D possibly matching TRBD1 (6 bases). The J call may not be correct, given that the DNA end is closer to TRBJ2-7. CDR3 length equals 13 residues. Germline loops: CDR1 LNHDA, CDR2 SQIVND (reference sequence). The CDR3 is CASSIQGRYEQYF. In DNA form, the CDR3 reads TGTGCCAGTAGTATTCAGGGGCGCTACGAGCAGTACTTC.

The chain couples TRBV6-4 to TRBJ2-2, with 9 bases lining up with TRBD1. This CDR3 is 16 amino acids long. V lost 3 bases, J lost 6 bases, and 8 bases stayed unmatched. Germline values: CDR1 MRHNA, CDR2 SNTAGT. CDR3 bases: TGTGCCAGCAGTGAAACGGGACAGGGAATGGCCGGGGAGCTGTTTTTT. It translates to CASSETGQGMAGELFF.

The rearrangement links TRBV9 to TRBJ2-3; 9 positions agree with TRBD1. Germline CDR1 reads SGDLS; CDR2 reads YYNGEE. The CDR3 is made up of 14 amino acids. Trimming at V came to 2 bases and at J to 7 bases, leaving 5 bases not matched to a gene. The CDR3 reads CASSVGQGTNTQYF. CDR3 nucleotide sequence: TGTGCCAGCAGCGTGGGACAGGGAACTAATACGCAGTATTTT.

CDR3 sequence (DNA): TGTGCCAGCAGCCGGGGGGACAGGGAGATCACCCTCCACTTT. Amino acids: CASSRGDREITLHF. The chain recombines TRBV4-2 with TRBJ1-6, with 9 bases lining up with TRBD1. V lost 4 bases and J lost 14; bases outside the gene matches: 9. The CDR3 is made up of 14 amino acids. Germline V gene sequence: CDR1 LGHNA, CDR2 YNFKEQ.

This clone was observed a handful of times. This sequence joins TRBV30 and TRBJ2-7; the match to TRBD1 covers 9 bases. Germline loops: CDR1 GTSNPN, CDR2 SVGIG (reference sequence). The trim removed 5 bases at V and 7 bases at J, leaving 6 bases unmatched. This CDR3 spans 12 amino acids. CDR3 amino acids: CAWGDRVREQYF. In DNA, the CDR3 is TGTGCCTGGGGGGACAGGGTTCGGGAGCAGTACTTC.

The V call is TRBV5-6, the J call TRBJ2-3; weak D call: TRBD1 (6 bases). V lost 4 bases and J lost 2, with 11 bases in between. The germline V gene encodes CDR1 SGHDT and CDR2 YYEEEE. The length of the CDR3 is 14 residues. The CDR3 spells CASSGDKITDTQYF. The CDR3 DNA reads TGTGCCAGCAGCGGGGACAAGATCACAGATACGCAGTATTTT.

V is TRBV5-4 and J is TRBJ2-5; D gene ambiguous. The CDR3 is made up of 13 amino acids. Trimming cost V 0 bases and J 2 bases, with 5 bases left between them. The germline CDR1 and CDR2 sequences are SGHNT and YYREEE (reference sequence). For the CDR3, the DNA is TGTGCCAGCAGCTTGGGGCTGCAAGAGACCCAGTACTTC. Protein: CASSLGLQETQYF.

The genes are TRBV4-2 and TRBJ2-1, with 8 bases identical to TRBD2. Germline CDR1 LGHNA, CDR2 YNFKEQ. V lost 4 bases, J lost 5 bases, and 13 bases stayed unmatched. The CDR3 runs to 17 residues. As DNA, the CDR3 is TGTGCCAGCAGCCCCACCAGAGTCCGGACTAGCCACAATGAGCAGTTCTTC. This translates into CASSPTRVRTSHNEQFF.

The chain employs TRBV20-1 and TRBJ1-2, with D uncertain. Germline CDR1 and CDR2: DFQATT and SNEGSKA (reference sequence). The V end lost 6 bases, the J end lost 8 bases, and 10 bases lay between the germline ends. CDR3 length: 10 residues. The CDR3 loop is CSARGGGYTF. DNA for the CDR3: TGCAGTGCCCGGGGTGGCGGCTACACCTTC.

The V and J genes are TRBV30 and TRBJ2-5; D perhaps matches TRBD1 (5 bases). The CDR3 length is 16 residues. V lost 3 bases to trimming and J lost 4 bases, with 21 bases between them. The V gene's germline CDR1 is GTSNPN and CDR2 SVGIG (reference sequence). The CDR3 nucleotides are TGTGCCTGGAGCACAAAATTGGGCGCAGGGCGAGAGACCCAGTACTTC. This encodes CAWSTKLGAGRETQYF. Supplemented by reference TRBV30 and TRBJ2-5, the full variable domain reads SQTIHQWPATLVQPVGSPLSLECTVEGTSNPNLYWYRQAAGRGLQLLFYSVGIGQISSEVPQNLSASRPQDRQFILSSKKLLLSDSGFYLCAWSTKLGAGRETQYFGPGTRLLVL.

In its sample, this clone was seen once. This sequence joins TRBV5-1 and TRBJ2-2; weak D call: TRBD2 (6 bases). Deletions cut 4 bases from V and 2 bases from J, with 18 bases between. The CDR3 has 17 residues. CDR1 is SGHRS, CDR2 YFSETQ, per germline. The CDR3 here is CASSPAPVSGNTGELFF. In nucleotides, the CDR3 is TGCGCCAGCAGCCCCGCGCCGGTTAGCGGAAACACCGGGGAGCTGTTTTTT.

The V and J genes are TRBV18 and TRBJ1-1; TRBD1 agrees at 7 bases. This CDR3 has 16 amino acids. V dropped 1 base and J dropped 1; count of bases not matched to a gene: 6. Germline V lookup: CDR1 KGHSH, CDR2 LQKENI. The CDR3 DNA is TGTGCCAGCTCACCACGGGGCAGGGGGGCGAACACTGAAGCTTTCTTT. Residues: CASSPRGRGANTEAFF. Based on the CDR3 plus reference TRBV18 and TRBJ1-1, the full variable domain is NAGVMQNPRHLVRRRGQEARLRCSPMKGHSHVYWYRQLPEEGLKFMVYLQKENIIDESGMPKERFSAEFPKEGPSILRIQQVVRGDSAAYFCASSPRGRGANTEAFFGQGTRLTVV.

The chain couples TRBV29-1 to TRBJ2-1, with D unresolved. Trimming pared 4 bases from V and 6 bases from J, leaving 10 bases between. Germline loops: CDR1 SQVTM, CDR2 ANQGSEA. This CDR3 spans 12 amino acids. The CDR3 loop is CSVVKLPNEQFF. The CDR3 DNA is TGCAGCGTTGTTAAGCTCCCCAATGAGCAGTTCTTC.

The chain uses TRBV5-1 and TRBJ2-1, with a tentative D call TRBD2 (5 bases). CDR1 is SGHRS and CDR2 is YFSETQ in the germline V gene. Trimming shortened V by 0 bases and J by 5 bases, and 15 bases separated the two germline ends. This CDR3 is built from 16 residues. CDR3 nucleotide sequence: TGCGCCAGCAGCTTGGTGAACTACGAGGGTCACAATGAGCAGTTCTTC. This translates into CASSLVNYEGHNEQFF.

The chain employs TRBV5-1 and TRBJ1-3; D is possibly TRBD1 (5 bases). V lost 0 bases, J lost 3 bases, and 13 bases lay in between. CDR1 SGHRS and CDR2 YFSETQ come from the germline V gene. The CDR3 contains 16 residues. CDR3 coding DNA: TGCGCCAGCAGCTTGGATGCCAGGGCGTATGGAAACACCATATATTTT. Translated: CASSLDARAYGNTIYF. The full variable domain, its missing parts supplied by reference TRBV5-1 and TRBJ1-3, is KAGVTQTPRYLIKTRGQQVTLSCSPISGHRSVSWYQQTPGQGLQFLFEYFSETQRNKGNFPGRFSGRQFSNSRSEMNVSTLELGDSALYLCASSLDARAYGNTIYFGEGSWLTVV.

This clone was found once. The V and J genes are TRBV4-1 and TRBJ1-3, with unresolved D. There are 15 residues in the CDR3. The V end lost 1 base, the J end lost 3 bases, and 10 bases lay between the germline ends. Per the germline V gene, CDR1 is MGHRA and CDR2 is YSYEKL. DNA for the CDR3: TGCGCCAGCAGCCAAGGGTCTTCGGGTGGAAACACCATATATTTT. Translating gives CASSQGSSGGNTIYF.

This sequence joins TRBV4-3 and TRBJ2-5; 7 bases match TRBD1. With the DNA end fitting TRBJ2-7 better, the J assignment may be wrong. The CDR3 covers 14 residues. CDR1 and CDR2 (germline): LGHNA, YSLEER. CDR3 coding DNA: TGCGCCAGCAGCCAAAACAGGGGCCCCTACGAGCAGTACTTC. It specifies CASSQNRGPYEQYF.

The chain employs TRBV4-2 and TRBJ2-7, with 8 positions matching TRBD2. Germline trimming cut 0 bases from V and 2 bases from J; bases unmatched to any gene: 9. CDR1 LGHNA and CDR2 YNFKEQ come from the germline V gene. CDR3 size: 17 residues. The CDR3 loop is CASSQDWSLAGTYEQYF. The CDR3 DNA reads TGTGCCAGCAGCCAAGATTGGTCCCTAGCGGGCACCTACGAGCAGTACTTC.

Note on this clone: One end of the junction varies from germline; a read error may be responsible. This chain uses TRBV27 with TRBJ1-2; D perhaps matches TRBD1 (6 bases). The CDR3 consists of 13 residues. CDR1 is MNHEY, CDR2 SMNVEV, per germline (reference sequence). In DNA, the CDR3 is TGTGCCAGCACCTCCGGGACATCCTATAGCTACACCTTC. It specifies CASTSGTSYSYTF.

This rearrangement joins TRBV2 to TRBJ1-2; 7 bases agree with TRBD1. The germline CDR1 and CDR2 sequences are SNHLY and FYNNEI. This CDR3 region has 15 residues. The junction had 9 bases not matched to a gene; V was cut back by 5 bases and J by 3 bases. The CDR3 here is CASSTGQVGDYGYTF. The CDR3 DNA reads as TGTGCCAGCAGTACAGGACAGGTTGGGGACTATGGCTACACCTTC.

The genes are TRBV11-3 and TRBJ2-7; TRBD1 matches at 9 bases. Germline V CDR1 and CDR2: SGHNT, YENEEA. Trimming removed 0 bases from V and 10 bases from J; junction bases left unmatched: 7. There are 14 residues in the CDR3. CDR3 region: CASSLDLGQGNQYF. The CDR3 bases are TGTGCCAGCAGCTTAGATCTGGGACAGGGAAACCAGTACTTC.

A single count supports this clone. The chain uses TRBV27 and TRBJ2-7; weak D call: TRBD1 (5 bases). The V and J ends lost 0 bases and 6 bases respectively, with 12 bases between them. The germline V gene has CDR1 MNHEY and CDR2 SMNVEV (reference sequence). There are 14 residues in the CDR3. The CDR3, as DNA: TGTGCCAGCAGTTTATCGACAGAGAGGAGCGAGCAGTACTTC. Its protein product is CASSLSTERSEQYF.

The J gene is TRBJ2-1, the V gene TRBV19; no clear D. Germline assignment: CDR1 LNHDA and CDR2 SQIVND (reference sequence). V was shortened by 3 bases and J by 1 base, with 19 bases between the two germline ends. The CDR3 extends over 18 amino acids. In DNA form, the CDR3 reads TGTGCCAGTAGTATCCTAGTGGAGCAAGTGTCGTCCTACAATGAGCAGTTCTTC. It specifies CASSILVEQVSSYNEQFF.

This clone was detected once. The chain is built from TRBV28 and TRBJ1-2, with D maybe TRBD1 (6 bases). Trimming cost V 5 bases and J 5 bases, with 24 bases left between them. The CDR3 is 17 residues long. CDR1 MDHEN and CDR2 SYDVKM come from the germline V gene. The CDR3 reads CASSVKTGSGVRYGYTF. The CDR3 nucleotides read TGTGCCAGCAGTGTAAAAACAGGGTCTGGCGTACGGTATGGCTACACCTTC.